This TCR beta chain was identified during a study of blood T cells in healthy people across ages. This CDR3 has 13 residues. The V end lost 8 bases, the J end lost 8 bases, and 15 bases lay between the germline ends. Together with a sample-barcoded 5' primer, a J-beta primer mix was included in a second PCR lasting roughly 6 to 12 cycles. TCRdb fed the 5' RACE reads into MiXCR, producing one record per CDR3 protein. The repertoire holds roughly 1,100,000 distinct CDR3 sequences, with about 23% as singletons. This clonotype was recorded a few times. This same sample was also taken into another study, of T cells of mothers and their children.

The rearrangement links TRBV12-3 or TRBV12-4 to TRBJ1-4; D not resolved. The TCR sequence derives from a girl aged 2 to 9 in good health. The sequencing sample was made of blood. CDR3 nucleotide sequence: TGTGCCAGCGGGAATCCCATGGGGGAAAAACTGTTTTTT. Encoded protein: CASGNPMGEKLFF.